This T cell receptor beta chain stems from a study of OX40 agonist ivuxolimab in advanced cancers. Overall study findings and caveats: The study observed clonal expansion of CD4+ and CD8+ blood T cells by week 6 at 0.1 to 3.0 mg/kg.

Profiling relied on immunoSEQ multiplex PCR, and the TCRdb table lists in-frame clones only, not all of them. The sample lists some 42,000 clones; more than 70% were seen once. The V gene lost 2 bases and the J gene lost 4 bases, with 11 bases spanning the gap. This CDR3 spans 14 amino acids. Germline CDR1 is SEHNR and CDR2 is FQNEAQ (reference sequence). Autoimmune disease history or systemic immunosuppression barred patients. Blood draws occurred at baseline, cycle 4 day 1, and cycle 7 day 1. Concerning this clone itself: Its antigen is not identified.

The input for sequencing was CD4+ or CD8+ T cells sorted from blood, taken in a trial of the OX40 agonist ivuxolimab. V and J are TRBV7-9 and TRBJ1-1; D not certain. The clonotype originates from an adult with an advanced solid tumor such as melanoma, head and neck, liver or kidney cancer. The CDR3 nucleotides are TGTGCCAGCAGCTTATCGGCTCGTGGCACTGAAGCTTTCTTT. Translating gives CASSLSARGTEAFF.